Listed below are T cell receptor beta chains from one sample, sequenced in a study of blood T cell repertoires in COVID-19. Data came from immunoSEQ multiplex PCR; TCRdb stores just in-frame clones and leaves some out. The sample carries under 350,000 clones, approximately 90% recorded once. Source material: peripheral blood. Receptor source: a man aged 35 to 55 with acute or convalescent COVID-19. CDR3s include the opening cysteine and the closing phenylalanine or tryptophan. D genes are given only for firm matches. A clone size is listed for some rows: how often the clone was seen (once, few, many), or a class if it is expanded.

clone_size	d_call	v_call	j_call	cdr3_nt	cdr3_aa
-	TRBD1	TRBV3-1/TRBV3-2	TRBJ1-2	TGTGCCAGCAGCCAAGACGCCCGGGACAGGGCCTATGGCTACACCTTC	CASSQDARDRAYGYTF
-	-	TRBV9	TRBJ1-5	TGTGCCAGCAGCAAAGGGCCATTGAGCAGCGGGGGTCAGCCCCAGCATTTT	CASSKGPLSSGGQPQHF
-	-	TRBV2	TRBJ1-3	TGTGCCAGCAGTGAGCAAAATACAGGGACTGGAAACACCATATATTTT	CASSEQNTGTGNTIYF
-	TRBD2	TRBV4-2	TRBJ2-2	TGTGCCAGCAGCCGCCGAGAAGCGGGGGGGCCCACCGGGGAGCTGTTTTTT	CASSRREAGGPTGELFF
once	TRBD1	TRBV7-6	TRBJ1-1	TGTGCCAGCAGCTTAACTCCAGGACAGGGGAACACTGAAGCTTTCTTT	CASSLTPGQGNTEAFF
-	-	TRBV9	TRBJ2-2	TGTGCCAGCAGCCAGAACAGGGAGAAGGCGAACACCGGGGAGCTGTTTTTT	CASSQNREKANTGELFF
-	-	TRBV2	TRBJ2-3	TGTGCCACCTGTGTGGGCGGGGGCGATACGCAGTATTTT	CATCVGGGDTQYF
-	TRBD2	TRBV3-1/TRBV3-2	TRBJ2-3	TGTGCCAGCAGCCGGGGGGGAGATACGCAGTATTTT	CASSRGGDTQYF
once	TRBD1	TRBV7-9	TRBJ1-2	TGTGCCAGCAGCTTAGGACAGGGGACTAACTATGGCTACACCTTC	CASSLGQGTNYGYTF
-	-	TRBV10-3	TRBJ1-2	TGTGCCATCAGTGTAAAAGAACCACTCTCGGCGGGGGGCTACACCTTC	CAISVKEPLSAGGYTF
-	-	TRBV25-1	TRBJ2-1	TGTGCCAGCAGTTCCCCGGCTGGGGACACCTACAATGAGCAGTTCTTC	CASSSPAGDTYNEQFF
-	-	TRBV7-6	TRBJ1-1	TGTGCCAGCAGCCCCACAGGGATCCGGAGCACTGAAGCTTTCTTT	CASSPTGIRSTEAFF
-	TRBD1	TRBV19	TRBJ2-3	TGTGCCAGTAGTATGGGACAGCCTTTGGATACGCAGTATTTT	CASSMGQPLDTQYF
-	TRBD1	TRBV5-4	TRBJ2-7	TGTGCCAGCAGCTTGGACTCAGGGGGTATGTACGAGCAGTACTTC	CASSLDSGGMYEQYF
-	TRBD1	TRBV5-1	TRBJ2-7	TGCGCCAGCAGGGGACAGGGGGCATCTTACGAGCAGTACTTC	CASRGQGASYEQYF
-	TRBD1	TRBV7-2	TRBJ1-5	TGTGCCAGCAGCTTGCTGGGACAGTCGCAGCCCCAGCATTTT	CASSLLGQSQPQHF
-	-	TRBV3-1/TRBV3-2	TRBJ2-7	TGTGCCAGCAGCCAAGACAGGTTCTACGAGCAGTACTTC	CASSQDRFYEQYF
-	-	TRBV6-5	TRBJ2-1	TGTGCCACCCCACAGGGCGTACGAGGTGAGCAGTTCTTC	CATPQGVRGEQFF
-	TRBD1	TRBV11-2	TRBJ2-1	TGTGCCAGCAGCTTAGATGTAGGGACAGGCAATGAGCAGTTCTTC	CASSLDVGTGNEQFF
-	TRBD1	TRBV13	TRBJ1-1	TGTGCCAGCAGCACCGGGACAGGGTGGGCTGAAGCTTTCTTT	CASSTGTGWAEAFF
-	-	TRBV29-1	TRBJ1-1	TGCAGCGTTGAAGACTTTAGCAAAGCTTTCTTT	CSVEDFSKAFF
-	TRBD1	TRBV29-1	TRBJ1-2	TGCAGCGTCCTCCTGACAGGGGGCGATGGCTACACCTTC	CSVLLTGGDGYTF
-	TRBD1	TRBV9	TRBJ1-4	TGTGCCAGCAGCTCGGACAGGGGGTTTGAAAAACTGTTTTTT	CASSSDRGFEKLFF
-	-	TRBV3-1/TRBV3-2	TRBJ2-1	TGTGCCAGCAGCTTCCGGGGGGCCGAGAATGAGCAGTTCTTC	CASSFRGAENEQFF
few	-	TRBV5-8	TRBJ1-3	TGTGCGCACTTGCAGGTCCTAACGCCTATTAACTCTGGAAACACCATATATTTT	CAHLQVLTPINSGNTIYF
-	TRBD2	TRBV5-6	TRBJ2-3	TGTGCCAGCAGCTTCGGAGGACTAGCGTTTAGCACAGATACGCAGTATTTT	CASSFGGLAFSTDTQYF
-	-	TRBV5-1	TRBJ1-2	TGCGCCAGCAGCTTGAGGGAGGACTATGGCTACACCTTC	CASSLREDYGYTF
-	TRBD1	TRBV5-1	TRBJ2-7	TGCGCCAGCAGCATACGACAGGGAACCGGTTACGAGCAGTACTTC	CASSIRQGTGYEQYF
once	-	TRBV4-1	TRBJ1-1	TGCGCCAGCAGCCAAATCCGGGGGACTGAAGCTTTCTTT	CASSQIRGTEAFF
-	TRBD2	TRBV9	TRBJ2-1	TGTGCCAGCAGCGGCAGGACTAGCGGGGTAGGTAATGAGCAGTTCTTC	CASSGRTSGVGNEQFF
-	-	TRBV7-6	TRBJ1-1	TGTGCCAGCAGCCAGCCCGACCGGGAGACTGAAGCTTTCTTT	CASSQPDRETEAFF
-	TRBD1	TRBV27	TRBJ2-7	TGTGCCAGCAGTCCTTCTTGGGGACAGGGGGTCTACGAGCAGTACTTC	CASSPSWGQGVYEQYF
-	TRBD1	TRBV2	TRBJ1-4	TGTGCCAGCAGGACTGGACAGGGGTATGAAAAACTGTTTTTT	CASRTGQGYEKLFF
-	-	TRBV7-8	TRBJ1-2	TGTGCCAGCAGCCCCGACATGGACTATGGCTACACCTTC	CASSPDMDYGYTF
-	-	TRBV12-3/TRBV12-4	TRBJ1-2	TGTGCCAGCAGCCAGGGATCCACCCTGAGCTACACCTTC	CASSQGSTLSYTF
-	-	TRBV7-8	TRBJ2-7	TGTGCCAGCAGCTTTCGGGTGGGGAGCTCCTACGAGCAGTACTTC	CASSFRVGSSYEQYF
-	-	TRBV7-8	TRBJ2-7	TGTGCCAGCAGCCCCGGGTCCGATATCCGCCTCGAGCAGTACTTC	CASSPGSDIRLEQYF
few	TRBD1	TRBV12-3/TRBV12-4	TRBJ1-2	TGTGCCAGCAGTTTGGACAGGCACTATGGCTACACCTTC	CASSLDRHYGYTF
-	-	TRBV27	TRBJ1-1	TGTGCCAGCGGAGGCTGGGGTGAAGCTTTCTTT	CASGGWGEAFF
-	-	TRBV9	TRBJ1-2	TGTGCCAGCAGCGTAGGGCCCTATGGCTACACCTTC	CASSVGPYGYTF
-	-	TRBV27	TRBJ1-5	TGTGCCAGCAGTTTATCGCCCTATAGCAATCAGCCCCAGCATTTT	CASSLSPYSNQPQHF
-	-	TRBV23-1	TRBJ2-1	TGCGCCAGCAGTCTCTCGCCCGGGACACCCTACAATGAGCAGTTCTTC	CASSLSPGTPYNEQFF
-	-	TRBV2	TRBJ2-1	TGTGCCAGCAGCAGACAGGCTGGCAATGAGCAGTTCTTC	CASSRQAGNEQFF
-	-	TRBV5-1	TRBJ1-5	TGCGCCAGCAGCTTAAAGAAGACAGTTCGGAACCAGCCCCAGCATTTT	CASSLKKTVRNQPQHF
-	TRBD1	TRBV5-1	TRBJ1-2	TGCGCCAGCAGCCTAATTAGGGACGGACAGGGCGCTAACTATGGCTACACCTTC	CASSLIRDGQGANYGYTF
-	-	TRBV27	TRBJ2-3	TGTGCCAGCAGGACTTCCGGGACTTGGGCCTCTGATACGCAGTATTTT	CASRTSGTWASDTQYF
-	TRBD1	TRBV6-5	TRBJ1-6	TGTGCCAGCAGTACAACCCGACAGGGATCACCCCTCCACTTT	CASSTTRQGSPLHF
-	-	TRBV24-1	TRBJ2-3	TGTGCCAGGCTGGTGTCGGGGATAGGGACGCAGTATTTT	CARLVSGIGTQYF
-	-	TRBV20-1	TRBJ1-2	TGCAGTGCTAGTCCCAGGTCGGATTACAACTATGGCTACACCTTC	CSASPRSDYNYGYTF
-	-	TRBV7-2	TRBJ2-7	TGTGCCAGCAGCTTAGGAGTAAGGAGGCGAGTCTACGAGCAGTACTTC	CASSLGVRRRVYEQYF
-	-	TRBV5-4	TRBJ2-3	TGTGCCAGCAGCCATGCGGGAACAGATACGCAGTATTTT	CASSHAGTDTQYF
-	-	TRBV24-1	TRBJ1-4	TGTGCCACCAGTGACTCGACAGGTACAGGTGAAAAACTGTTTTTT	CATSDSTGTGEKLFF
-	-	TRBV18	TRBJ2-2	TGTGCCAGCTCACCACCAGGGAGGACCGGGGAGCTGTTTTTT	CASSPPGRTGELFF
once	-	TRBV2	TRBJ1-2	TGTGCCAGCAGGTTCAGGGGTCATAACTATGGCTACACCTTC	CASRFRGHNYGYTF
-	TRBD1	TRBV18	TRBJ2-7	TGTGCCAGCTCACCTTTGGGACAGGACTACGAGCAGTACTTC	CASSPLGQDYEQYF
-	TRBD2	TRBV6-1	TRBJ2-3	TGTGCCAGCAGTGAACAACCAACGACTAGCGGGGGGGCAGATACGCAGTATTTT	CASSEQPTTSGGADTQYF
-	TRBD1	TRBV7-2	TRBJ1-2	TGTGCCAGCAGCTTACAGGGGGCGTACTATGGCTACACCTTC	CASSLQGAYYGYTF
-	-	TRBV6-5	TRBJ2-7	TGTGCCAGCACCGGGTGGAGGGAAGCATACGAGCAGTACTTC	CASTGWREAYEQYF
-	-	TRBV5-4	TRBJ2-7	TGTGCCAGCAGCCCGAAGTCGGGGGTCCCTTCCTACGAGCAGTACTTC	CASSPKSGVPSYEQYF